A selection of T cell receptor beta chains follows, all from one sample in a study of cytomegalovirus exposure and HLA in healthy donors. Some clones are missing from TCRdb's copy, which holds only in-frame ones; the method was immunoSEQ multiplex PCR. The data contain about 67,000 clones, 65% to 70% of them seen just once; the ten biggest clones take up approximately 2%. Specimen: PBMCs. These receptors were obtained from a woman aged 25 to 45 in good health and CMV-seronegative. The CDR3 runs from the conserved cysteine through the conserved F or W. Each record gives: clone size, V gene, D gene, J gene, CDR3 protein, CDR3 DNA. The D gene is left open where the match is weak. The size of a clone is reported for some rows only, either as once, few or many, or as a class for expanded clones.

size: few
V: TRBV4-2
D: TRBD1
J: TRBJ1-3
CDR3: CASSQHPGQGGNTIYF
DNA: TGTGCCAGCAGCCAACACCCGGGACAGGGCGGAAACACCATATATTTT

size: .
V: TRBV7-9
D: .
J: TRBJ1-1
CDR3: CASRGGRTEAFF
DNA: TGTGCCAGCAGGGGGGGGCGGACTGAAGCTTTCTTT

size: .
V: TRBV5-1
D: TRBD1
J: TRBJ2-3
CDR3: CASSLGQGLQIDTQYF
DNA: TGCGCCAGCAGCTTGGGACAGGGGCTACAGATAGATACGCAGTATTTT

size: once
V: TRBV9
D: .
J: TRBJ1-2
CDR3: CASSPDSNYGYTF
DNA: TGTGCCAGCAGCCCGGACAGCAACTATGGCTACACCTTC

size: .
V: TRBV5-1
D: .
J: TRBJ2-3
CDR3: CASSLVGETDTQYF
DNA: TGCGCCAGCAGCTTGGTAGGAGAGACAGATACGCAGTATTTT

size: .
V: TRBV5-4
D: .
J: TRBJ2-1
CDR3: CASSEPGAAANEQFF
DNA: TGTGCCAGCAGCGAACCAGGGGCAGCGGCGAATGAGCAGTTCTTC

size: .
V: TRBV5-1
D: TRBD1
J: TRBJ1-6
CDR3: CASSLGQGNNSPLHF
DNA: TGCGCCAGCAGCTTGGGACAGGGGAATAATTCACCCCTCCACTTT

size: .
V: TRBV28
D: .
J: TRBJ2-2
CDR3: CASEGQGRAGELFF
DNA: TGTGCCAGCGAAGGGCAGGGTAGGGCCGGGGAGCTGTTTTTT

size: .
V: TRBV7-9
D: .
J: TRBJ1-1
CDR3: CASSHFGPTEAFF
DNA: TGTGCCAGCAGCCACTTTGGGCCCACTGAAGCTTTCTTT

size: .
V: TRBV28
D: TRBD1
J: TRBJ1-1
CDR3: CASSGDRGAFF
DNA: TGTGCCAGCAGTGGGGACAGGGGAGCTTTCTTT

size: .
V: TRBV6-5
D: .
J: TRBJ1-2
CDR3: CASQGTNYGYTF
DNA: TGTGCCAGCCAGGGGACTAACTATGGCTACACCTTC

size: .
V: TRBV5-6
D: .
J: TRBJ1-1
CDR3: CASSLDRSNTEAFF
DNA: TGTGCCAGCAGCTTGGACAGGTCGAACACTGAAGCTTTCTTT

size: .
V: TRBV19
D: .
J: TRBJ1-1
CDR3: CASSIGTAEAFF
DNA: TGTGCCAGTAGTATAGGGACAGCTGAAGCTTTCTTT

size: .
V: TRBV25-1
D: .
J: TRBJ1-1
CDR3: CASGRNTEAFF
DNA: TGTGCCAGCGGGCGAAACACTGAAGCTTTCTTT

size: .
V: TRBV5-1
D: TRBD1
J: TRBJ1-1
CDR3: CASSFTGQGAMNTEAFF
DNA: TGCGCCAGCAGCTTTACTGGACAGGGGGCAATGAACACTGAAGCTTTCTTT

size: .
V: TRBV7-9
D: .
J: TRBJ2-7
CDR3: CASSFRAYEQYF
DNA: TGTGCCAGCAGCTTCCGTGCCTACGAGCAGTACTTC

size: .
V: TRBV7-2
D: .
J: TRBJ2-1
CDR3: CASSLRGNVEQFF
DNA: TGTGCCAGCAGCTTAAGAGGGAATGTGGAGCAGTTCTTC

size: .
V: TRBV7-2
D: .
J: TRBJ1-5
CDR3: CASKEGYGQPQHF
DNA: TGTGCCAGCAAGGAGGGTTATGGCCAGCCCCAGCATTTT

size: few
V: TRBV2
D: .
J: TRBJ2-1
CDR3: CASREGTPVNEQFF
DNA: TGTGCCAGCAGGGAGGGGACGCCCGTCAATGAGCAGTTCTTC

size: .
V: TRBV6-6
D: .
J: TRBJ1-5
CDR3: CASSYSTDQPQHF
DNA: TGTGCCAGCAGTTACTCGACAGATCAGCCCCAGCATTTT

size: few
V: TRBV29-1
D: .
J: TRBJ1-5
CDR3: CSVEVARDQPQHF
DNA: TGCAGCGTTGAAGTCGCCCGGGATCAGCCCCAGCATTTT

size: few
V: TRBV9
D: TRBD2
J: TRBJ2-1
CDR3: CASSQAGVYNEQFF
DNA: TGTGCCAGCAGCCAAGCGGGGGTCTACAATGAGCAGTTCTTC

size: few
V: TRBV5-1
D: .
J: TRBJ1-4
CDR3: CASSLMAATDEKLFF
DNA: TGCGCCAGCAGCTTAATGGCGGCAACGGATGAAAAACTGTTTTTT

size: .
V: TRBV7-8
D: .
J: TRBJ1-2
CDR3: CASSLPWTGKEPTF
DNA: TGTGCCAGCAGCTTACCCTGGACGGGAAAGGAACCCACCTTC

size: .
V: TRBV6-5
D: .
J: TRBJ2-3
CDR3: CASRPMTGRTDTQYF
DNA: TGTGCCAGCAGACCAATGACAGGACGCACAGATACGCAGTATTTT

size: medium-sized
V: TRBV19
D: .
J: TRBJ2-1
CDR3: CATEGGEQFF
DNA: TGTGCCACCGAGGGCGGTGAGCAGTTCTTC

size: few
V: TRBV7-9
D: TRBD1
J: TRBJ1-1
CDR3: CSSSLQTGLNTEAFF
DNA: TGTTCCAGCAGCCTCCAGACAGGGTTGAACACTGAAGCTTTCTTT

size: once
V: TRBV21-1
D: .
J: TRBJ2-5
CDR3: CASTTPMRGSGGPSQETQYF
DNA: TGTGCCAGCACAACTCCGATGCGGGGAAGCGGGGGGCCCTCCCAAGAGACCCAGTACTTC

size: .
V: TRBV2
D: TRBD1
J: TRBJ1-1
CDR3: CASSLTGRTEAFF
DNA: TGTGCCAGCAGTTTGACAGGGCGGACTGAAGCTTTCTTT

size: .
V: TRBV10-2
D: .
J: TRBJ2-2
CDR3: CASSPMPAGELFF
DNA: TGCGCCAGCAGTCCGATGCCGGCCGGGGAGCTGTTTTTT

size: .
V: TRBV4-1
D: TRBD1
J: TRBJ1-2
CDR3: CASSQNDRGPTSYGYTF
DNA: TGCGCCAGCAGCCAAAACGACAGGGGGCCGACCTCCTATGGCTACACCTTC

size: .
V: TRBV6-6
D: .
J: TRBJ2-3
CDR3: CASRPSGGTDTQYF
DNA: TGTGCCAGCAGGCCCTCAGGGGGCACAGATACGCAGTATTTT

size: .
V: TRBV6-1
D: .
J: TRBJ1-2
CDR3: CASSESRQVVNYGYTF
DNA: TGTGCCAGCAGTGAAAGCAGACAGGTCGTAAACTATGGCTACACCTTC

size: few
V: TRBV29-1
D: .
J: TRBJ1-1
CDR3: CSVVGTEAFF
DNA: TGCAGCGTTGTCGGCACTGAAGCTTTCTTT

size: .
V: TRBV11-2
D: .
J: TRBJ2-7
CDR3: CASSQSQGHEQYF
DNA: TGTGCCAGCAGCCAATCACAGGGCCACGAGCAGTACTTC

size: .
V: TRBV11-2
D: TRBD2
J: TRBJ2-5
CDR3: CASSSSGGEETQYF
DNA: TGTGCCAGCAGCAGTAGCGGGGGGGAAGAGACCCAGTACTTC

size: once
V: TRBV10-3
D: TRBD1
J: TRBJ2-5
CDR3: CAIRSGQGESTQYF
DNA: TGTGCCATTAGGAGTGGACAGGGGGAAAGTACCCAGTACTTC

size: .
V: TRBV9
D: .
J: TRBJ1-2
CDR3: CASSVGDRNYGYTF
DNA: TGTGCCAGCAGCGTAGGCGACAGAAACTATGGCTACACCTTC

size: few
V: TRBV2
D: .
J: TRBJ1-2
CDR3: CASSEGGRGNNYGYTF
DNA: TGTGCCAGCAGTGAAGGTGGCAGGGGTAATAACTATGGCTACACCTTC

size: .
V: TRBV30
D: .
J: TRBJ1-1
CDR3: CAWGGTVTNTEAFF
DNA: TGTGCCTGGGGAGGGACGGTAACGAACACTGAAGCTTTCTTT

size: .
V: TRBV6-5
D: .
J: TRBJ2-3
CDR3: CASSRGASTDTQYF
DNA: TGTGCCAGCAGTCGGGGGGCGTCAACAGATACGCAGTATTTT

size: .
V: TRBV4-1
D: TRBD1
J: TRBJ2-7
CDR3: CASSQNEDRANYEQYF
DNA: TGCGCCAGCAGCCAGAACGAGGACAGGGCTAACTACGAGCAGTACTTC

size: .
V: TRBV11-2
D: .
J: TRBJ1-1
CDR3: CASSLGRVTEAFF
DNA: TGTGCCAGCAGCTTAGGCAGGGTAACTGAAGCTTTCTTT

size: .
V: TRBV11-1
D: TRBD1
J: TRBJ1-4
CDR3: CASSPGQVPEKLFF
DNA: TGTGCCAGCAGCCCGGGACAGGTCCCTGAAAAACTGTTTTTT

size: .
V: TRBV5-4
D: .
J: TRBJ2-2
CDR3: CASSHSGTVNTGELFF
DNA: TGCGCCAGCAGCCACAGTGGGACTGTGAACACCGGGGAGCTGTTTTTT

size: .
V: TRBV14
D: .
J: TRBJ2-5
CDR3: CASSQDWARRAETQYF
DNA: TGTGCCAGCAGCCAAGATTGGGCACGGAGGGCAGAGACCCAGTACTTC

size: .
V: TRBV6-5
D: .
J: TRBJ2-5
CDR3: CASSSRTEETQYF
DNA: TGTGCCAGCAGTTCCCGGACAGAAGAGACCCAGTACTTC

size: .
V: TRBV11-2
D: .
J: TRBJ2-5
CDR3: CASSSPATGGRETQYF
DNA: TGTGCCAGCAGCTCCCCCGCGACAGGTGGTCGTGAGACCCAGTACTTC

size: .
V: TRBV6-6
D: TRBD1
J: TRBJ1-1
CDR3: CASRPWGQVNTEAFF
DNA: TGTGCCAGCAGGCCCTGGGGACAGGTTAACACTGAAGCTTTCTTT

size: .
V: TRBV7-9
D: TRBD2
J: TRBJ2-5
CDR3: CASSLVGGGAQETQYF
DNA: TGTGCCAGCAGCTTAGTCGGCGGGGGGGCCCAAGAGACCCAGTACTTC

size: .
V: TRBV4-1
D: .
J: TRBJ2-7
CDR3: CASSQNPGQSYEQYF
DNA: TGCGCCAGCAGCCAAAACCCGGGACAAAGTTACGAGCAGTACTTC

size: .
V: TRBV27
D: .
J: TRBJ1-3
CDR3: CASSTYQGISGNTIYF
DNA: TGTGCCAGCAGTACCTACCAGGGTATCTCTGGAAACACCATATATTTT

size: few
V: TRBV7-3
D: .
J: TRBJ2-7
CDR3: CASSLNPQGEQYF
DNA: TGTGCCAGCAGCTTAAACCCCCAGGGCGAGCAGTACTTC

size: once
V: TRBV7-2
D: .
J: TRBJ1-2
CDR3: CASTRTGSNYGYTF
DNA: TGTGCCAGCACCCGAACGGGGTCCAACTATGGCTACACCTTC

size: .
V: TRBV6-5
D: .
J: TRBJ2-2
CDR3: CASSPDTSTGELFF
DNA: TGTGCCAGCAGTCCCGACACCAGTACCGGGGAGCTGTTTTTT

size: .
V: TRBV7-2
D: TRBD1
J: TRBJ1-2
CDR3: CASSPTDRVFNFYTF
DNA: TGTGCCAGCAGCCCAACAGACAGGGTTTTTAATTTCTACACCTTC

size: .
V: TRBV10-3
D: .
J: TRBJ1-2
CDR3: CAISPEGGDANYGYTF
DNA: TGTGCCATCAGCCCCGAAGGAGGGGACGCTAACTATGGCTACACCTTC